The 28 T cell receptor beta chains listed next were all sequenced from one sample in a study of blood T cell repertoires in COVID-19. Sequencing used immunoSEQ multiplex PCR; TCRdb keeps in-frame clones, though not all of them. Counted here are approximately 200,000 clones, around nine tenths occurring once; the ten biggest clones make up roughly 7.2%. Sequencing input: PBMCs or T cells enriched from blood (not recorded which). The origin of the receptors is a man aged 25 to 45 in a cohort exposed to, infected with or recovered from COVID-19 (not recorded which).

The chain carries TRBV5-4 and TRBJ2-1, with 8 bases identical to TRBD2. Trimming took 2 bases from V and 7 from J; bases not matched to a gene: 8. CDR1 and CDR2 (germline): SGHNT, YYREEE (reference sequence). The CDR3 runs 15 residues. The CDR3 bases are TGTGCCAGCAGCTTTAGGCGGGAGGCTCTGAATGAGCAGTTCTTC. This codes for CASSFRREALNEQFF.

The chain links TRBV4-3 to TRBJ1-1; D perhaps matches TRBD1 (5 bases). The V end was cut by 4 bases, the J end by 4 bases, with 13 bases between. CDR1 and CDR2 (germline): LGHNA, YSLEER. The CDR3 covers 14 residues. Here the CDR3 reads CASSLGGAGTEAFF. CDR3 DNA: TGCGCCAGCAGCCTTGGTGGGGCAGGCACTGAAGCTTTCTTT.

CDR3 bases: TGTGCCAGCAGCTTAGAAGGGGGCGCGGACTATGGCTACACCTTC. Amino acids: CASSLEGGADYGYTF. This rearrangement joins TRBV13 to TRBJ1-2; TRBD1 matches at 7 bases. The germline V gene encodes CDR1 PRHDT and CDR2 FYEKMQ (reference sequence). The ends lost 1 base at V and 3 bases at J; junction bases unmatched: 5. The CDR3 has 15 amino acids.

The chain joins TRBV6-2 or TRBV6-3 to TRBJ2-1, with 10 nucleotides matching TRBD2. This CDR3 contains 17 residues. V was pared by 5 bases and J by 5 bases, with 12 bases of the junction left unmatched. Germline values: CDR1 MNHEY, CDR2 SVGEGT. CDR3 sequence: CASSHPSGRMENNEQFF. The DNA of the CDR3 is TGTGCCAGCAGTCACCCTAGCGGGAGAATGGAAAACAATGAGCAGTTCTTC.

The chain is built from TRBV27 and TRBJ1-2; the D is unclear. This CDR3 has 15 residues. The V end was cut by 2 bases, the J end by 3 bases, with 13 bases between. Per germline, CDR1 MNHEY and CDR2 SMNVEV (reference sequence). The DNA of the CDR3 is TGTGCCAGCAGTTTAACTGGAGATACGGACTATGGCTACACCTTC. It codes for CASSLTGDTDYGYTF.

This chain joins TRBV19 and TRBJ2-5; maybe TRBD1 (6 bases). The CDR3 has 12 residues. Germline assignment: CDR1 LNHDA and CDR2 SQIVND (reference sequence). V dropped 8 bases and J dropped 4 bases, with 11 bases sitting between them. CDR3 loop: CASGATGETQYF. The CDR3 DNA follows: TGTGCCAGTGGAGCGACAGGAGAGACCCAGTACTTC.

The gene calls are TRBV19 and TRBJ2-7, with D possibly being TRBD1 (5 bases). Germline CDR1 reads LNHDA; CDR2 reads SQIVND (reference sequence). There are 14 residues in the CDR3. The V gene lost 5 bases and the J gene lost 5 bases, with 16 bases spanning the gap. CDR3 sequence: CASSPPFLGDEQYF. The CDR3 DNA sequence: TGTGCCAGTAGTCCCCCCTTTTTAGGGGACGAGCAGTACTTC.

The rearrangement joins TRBV4-2 to TRBJ2-1; TRBD1 aligns across 11 bases. V dropped 4 bases and J dropped 7; count of bases not matched to a gene: 9. This CDR3 spans 16 amino acids. The germline V gene encodes CDR1 LGHNA and CDR2 YNFKEQ. The CDR3 DNA reads TGTGCCAGCAGCCGGGGGACGGACAGGGGGCGGAATGAGCAGTTCTTC. Encoded protein: CASSRGTDRGRNEQFF.

CDR3: CASSLGQVYEQYF. As DNA, the CDR3 is TGTGCCAGCAGCTTGGGACAGGTCTACGAGCAGTACTTC. This chain uses TRBV7-9 with TRBJ2-7, with TRBD1 identical over 8 bases. Trimming at V came to 3 bases and at J to 3 bases, leaving 1 base not matched to a gene. The germline V gene encodes CDR1 SEHNR and CDR2 FQNEAQ (reference sequence). The CDR3 length is 13 residues.

The V gene is TRBV6-1, the J gene TRBJ1-5; D may be TRBD1 (5 bases). The V end lost 1 base, the J end lost 5 bases, and 12 bases lay between the germline ends. Germline CDR1 MNHNS, CDR2 SASEGT. This CDR3 comprises 15 residues. CDR3 region: CASSEDPGLYQPQHF. The CDR3 nucleotides are TGTGCCAGCAGTGAAGACCCAGGGCTATATCAGCCCCAGCATTTT.

The J gene is TRBJ2-5, the V gene TRBV6-2 or TRBV6-3; unclear D gene. This CDR3 is built from 16 residues. Deletions cut 6 bases from V and 0 bases from J, with 17 bases between. Germline values: CDR1 MNHEY, CDR2 SVGEGT. CDR3 nucleotide sequence: TGTGCCAGCAGCCACCCCCGAGAGGTTAACCAAGAGACCCAGTACTTC. Its protein is CASSHPREVNQETQYF.

For this clone: The same CDR3 is also encoded by other DNA sequences in this sample. This rearrangement joins TRBV5-1 to TRBJ1-2, with D maybe TRBD1 (6 bases). V was shortened by 2 bases and J by 0 bases, with 8 bases between the two germline ends. CDR1 SGHRS and CDR2 YFSETQ come from the germline V gene. This CDR3 contains 14 residues. The CDR3 sequence: CASSLGQSNYGYTF. The CDR3 nucleotides are TGCGCCAGCAGCTTAGGACAGTCTAACTATGGCTACACCTTC. Full variable domain (rest looked up from reference TRBV5-1 and TRBJ1-2): KAGVTQTPRYLIKTRGQQVTLSCSPISGHRSVSWYQQTPGQGLQFLFEYFSETQRNKGNFPGRFSGRQFSNSRSEMNVSTLELGDSALYLCASSLGQSNYGYTFGSGTRLTVV.

The gene calls are TRBV7-9 and TRBJ1-1; tentative D call: TRBD1 (6 bases). Trimming stripped 5 bases from V and 10 bases from J, with 17 bases between. The CDR3 covers 13 residues. Germline values: CDR1 SEHNR, CDR2 FQNEAQ (reference sequence). This chain's CDR3 is CASSQGEGTRAFF. The CDR3 bases are TGTGCCAGCAGCCAAGGGGAAGGGACAAGAGCTTTCTTT.

The chain carries TRBV19 and TRBJ2-7; 7 bases align to TRBD1. The germline gives CDR1 LNHDA, CDR2 SQIVND (reference sequence). V shed 5 bases, J shed 0 bases, and the junction held 7 bases outside the gene matches. The CDR3 is 15 residues long. This CDR3 reads CASSPQGSASYEQYF. CDR3 coding DNA: TGTGCCAGTAGTCCACAGGGGTCTGCCTCCTACGAGCAGTACTTC.

The rearrangement links TRBV18 to TRBJ1-2; maybe TRBD1 (5 bases). The ends were cut back, 6 bases at V and 2 bases at J, with 19 bases in the middle. Germline loops: CDR1 KGHSH, CDR2 LQKENI. The CDR3 runs to 16 residues. DNA of the CDR3: TGTGCCAGCTCCCATAGTGGGGGGATCGAGAACTATGGCTACACCTTC. Translation: CASSHSGGIENYGYTF.

The CDR3 region has the DNA TGTGCCAGCAGTTTCTATCCCCTAACAGGGGGCGGCTATGGCTACACCTTC. Translated, it gives CASSFYPLTGGGYGYTF. The gene calls are TRBV27 and TRBJ1-2; 9 nucleotides agree with TRBD1. The CDR3 is 17 residues long. Germline V gene sequence: CDR1 MNHEY, CDR2 SMNVEV (reference sequence). With V trimmed by 3 bases and J by 4 bases, 12 bases remained unmatched.

V and J are TRBV15 and TRBJ2-1; 8 positions match TRBD2. Germline assignment: CDR1 LNHNV and CDR2 YYDKDF (reference sequence). V gave up 3 bases and J gave up 0 bases; unmatched junction bases: 4. The CDR3 is 16 residues long. CDR3 coding DNA: TGTGCCACCAGCAGCCGGGAGGGCTCCTCCTACAATGAGCAGTTCTTC. This translates into CATSSREGSSYNEQFF.

Only one count was recorded for this clone. The J gene is TRBJ2-5, the V gene TRBV19, with D unresolved. V was clipped by 4 bases and J by 2 bases, with 2 bases between them. CDR3 size: 11 residues. Germline assignment: CDR1 LNHDA and CDR2 SQIVND (reference sequence). The CDR3 bases are TGTGCCAGTAGTACACAAGAGACCCAGTACTTC. Its protein is CASSTQETQYF.

In its sample, this clone was seen a few times. The J gene is TRBJ1-1, the V gene TRBV19; possibly TRBD1 for D (5 bases). Germline CDR1 and CDR2: LNHDA and SQIVND (reference sequence). This CDR3 contains 14 residues. V was cut by 7 bases and J by 8 bases, with 20 bases left in between. CDR3 in amino acids: CASTRQGQGAEAFF. The CDR3 DNA sequence: TGTGCCAGTACCAGGCAGGGTCAAGGTGCAGAAGCTTTCTTT.

This chain uses TRBV15 with TRBJ2-7, with 7 bases aligning to TRBD2. The V and J ends lost 1 base and 0 bases, in that order; junction bases with no gene match: 6. This CDR3 has 16 amino acids. Germline lookup yields CDR1 LNHNV and CDR2 YYDKDF (reference sequence). In DNA form, the CDR3 reads TGTGCCACCAGCAGAGGCTTCGGCGGGAGCTCCTACGAGCAGTACTTC. It specifies CATSRGFGGSSYEQYF.

This clone was seen a single time. V gene TRBV7-2 combines with J gene TRBJ1-5; 7 nucleotides align to TRBD1. With V trimmed by 3 bases and J by 5 bases, 4 bases remained unmatched. Germline loops: CDR1 SGHTA, CDR2 FQGNSA. The CDR3 has 14 amino acids. The CDR3 is CASSFYRGDQPQHF. The CDR3 DNA reads TGTGCCAGCAGCTTTTACAGGGGTGATCAGCCCCAGCATTTT.

Written as DNA, the CDR3 is TGTGCCAGCAGACGACTAGCGGGAACTTACAATGAGCAGTTCTTC. Translated: CASRRLAGTYNEQFF. J is TRBJ2-1 and V is TRBV2, with TRBD2 matching over 11 bases. Germline loops: CDR1 SNHLY, CDR2 FYNNEI. The CDR3 covers 15 residues. The trim removed 6 bases at V and 4 bases at J, leaving 5 bases unmatched.

This sequence joins TRBV28 and TRBJ1-3; TRBD1 is a possible D gene (5 bases). This CDR3 region has 14 residues. CDR1 is MDHEN and CDR2 is SYDVKM in the germline V gene. Deletions cut 4 bases from V and 2 bases from J, with 9 bases between. The CDR3 here is CASSSQGAGNTIYF. Written as DNA, the CDR3 is TGTGCCAGCAGTTCCCAGGGTGCTGGAAACACCATATATTTT.

The chain couples TRBV28 to TRBJ1-4; tentatively, D is TRBD1 (6 bases). CDR3 length: 21 amino acids. The ends were cut back, 3 bases at V and 5 bases at J, with 31 bases in the middle. CDR1 and CDR2 (germline): MDHEN, SYDVKM. The DNA for the CDR3 is TGTGCCAGCAGTTTTGGTTTAAGTACGTGGGGCGAGGACAGTTCAAATGAAAAACTGTTTTTT. This sequence encodes CASSFGLSTWGEDSSNEKLFF.

V is TRBV23-1 and J is TRBJ2-2; 8 nucleotides line up with TRBD1. TRBV23-1 is an open reading frame whose function is uncertain. V trimming: 0 bases; J trimming: 1 base; junction bases outside the gene matches: 7. CDR3 length: 18 amino acids. The CDR3 DNA reads TGCGCCAGCAGTCAATCTTTTGACAGGGGTGTGAACACCGGGGAGCTGTTTTTT. It codes for CASSQSFDRGVNTGELFF.

V gene TRBV10-3 combines with J gene TRBJ1-1; tentative D call: TRBD1 (6 bases). The V end was cut by 10 bases, the J end by 6 bases, with 21 bases between. Germline loops: CDR1 ENHRY, CDR2 SYGVKD. The CDR3 is 14 residues long. The CDR3 loop reads CATEDRGILPEAFF. CDR3 bases: TGTGCCACCGAGGACAGAGGAATTTTACCTGAAGCTTTCTTT.

As for this clone: Other DNA variants within this sample encode the same CDR3. The V call is TRBV27, the J call TRBJ2-7; 8 bases match TRBD1. The CDR3 loop spans 15 amino acids. V shed 5 bases, J shed 1 base, and the junction held 7 bases outside the gene matches. Germline loops: CDR1 MNHEY, CDR2 SMNVEV (reference sequence). The CDR3 DNA is TGTGCCAGCAGTCCCGGACAGGGTAGGTCCTACGAGCAGTACTTC. As protein: CASSPGQGRSYEQYF.

The J gene is TRBJ2-1, the V gene TRBV5-1; 8 nucleotides align to TRBD1. This CDR3 comprises 16 residues. Per germline, CDR1 SGHRS and CDR2 YFSETQ. Trimming took 4 bases from V and 0 from J; bases not matched to a gene: 6. This chain's CDR3 is CASSADRVSSYNEQFF. DNA of the CDR3: TGCGCCAGCAGCGCGGACAGGGTTAGCTCCTACAATGAGCAGTTCTTC.